One sample yielded the 17 T cell receptor beta chains listed below, sequenced in a study of cytomegalovirus exposure and HLA in healthy donors. The PCR used 60 Vbeta and 13 Jbeta primers. TCRdb's table, derived via immunoSEQ multiplex PCR, lists solely in-frame clones and lacks some. Of some 56,000 clones in the sample, approximately 82% were seen once. Sequencing was carried out using PBMCs. These TCRs come from a man between 50 and 59 years old in good health and CMV-seronegative.

The rearrangement uses TRBV5-1 and TRBJ2-2, with 7 positions matching TRBD2. Germline V gene lookup returns CDR1 SGHRS and CDR2 YFSETQ. This CDR3 contains 15 residues. V was clipped by 4 bases and J by 2 bases; unmatched bases: 5. The CDR3 here is CASSPQRGNTGELFF. The CDR3 bases are TGCGCCAGCAGCCCCCAGCGGGGAAACACCGGGGAGCTGTTTTTT.

Worth noting for this clone: This sample includes further DNA sequences coding for the same CDR3. The genes are TRBV6-5 and TRBJ1-2; D may be TRBD1 (6 bases). The germline CDR1 and CDR2 sequences are MNHEY and SVGAGI. V lost 4 bases, J lost 2 bases, and 14 bases lay in between. The CDR3 consists of 15 residues. The CDR3 loop reads CASSFLPTGNYGYTF. CDR3 DNA sequence: TGTGCCAGCAGTTTTCTTCCGACAGGAAACTATGGCTACACCTTC.

The genes are TRBV6-1 and TRBJ2-7; 12 bases agree with TRBD2. Trimming cost V 3 bases and J 5 bases; bases outside gene matches: 8. The length of the CDR3 is 16 residues. In germline, CDR1 is MNHNS, CDR2 SASEGT. DNA of the CDR3: TGTGCCAGCAGTGATCTCCTAGCGGGGGGGCTCAACGAGCAGTACTTC. Amino acid sequence: CASSDLLAGGLNEQYF.

This clone was picked up one time. The chain carries TRBV29-1 and TRBJ1-6; 7 positions agree with TRBD1. This CDR3 contains 10 residues. Germline-derived CDR1 and CDR2 are SQVTM and ANQGSEA. V trimming: 7 bases; J trimming: 14 bases; junction bases outside the gene matches: 5. The CDR3 DNA sequence: TGCAGCGCTGGTCAGGGGGCCCTCCACTTT. The encoded protein is CSAGQGALHF.

Only a few counts were recorded for this clone. V gene TRBV9 combines with J gene TRBJ2-1, with D perhaps TRBD1 (5 bases). The length of the CDR3 is 14 residues. From germline, CDR1 is SGDLS and CDR2 YYNGEE. The V end lost 4 bases, the J end lost 4 bases, and 12 bases lay between the germline ends. Written as DNA, the CDR3 is TGTGCCAGCAGCCGACAGTTAACTTACAATGAGCAGTTCTTC. Translated: CASSRQLTYNEQFF.

By frequency in the sample, this clone is medium-sized. The V and J genes are TRBV6-1 and TRBJ1-4; 7 nucleotides line up with TRBD1. The CDR3 consists of 13 residues. Germline CDR1 reads MNHNS; CDR2 reads SASEGT. Trimming at V came to 10 bases and at J to 8 bases, leaving 10 bases not matched to a gene. This CDR3 reads CATHTGESEKLFF. CDR3 DNA: TGTGCCACCCATACAGGGGAATCGGAAAAACTGTTTTTT.

The chain is built from TRBV5-3 and TRBJ1-5; the D is unclear. TRBV5-3 is noted as an ORF with a role that remains uncertain. The CDR3 has 17 residues. Trimming cost V 4 bases and J 6 bases, with 23 bases left between them. DNA of the CDR3: TGTGCCAGAAGCCCACCGAATGAACACAGTATTGGTCAGCCCCAGCATTTT. It is translated as CARSPPNEHSIGQPQHF.

This clone has just a few counts. J is TRBJ1-1 and V is TRBV30; 8 bases line up with TRBD1. The CDR3 is made up of 13 amino acids. Germline values: CDR1 GTSNPN, CDR2 SVGIG (reference sequence). The ends lost 3 bases at V and 4 bases at J; junction bases unmatched: 4. The CDR3 loop is CAWSYRGGTEAFF. CDR3 sequence (DNA): TGTGCCTGGAGCTACAGGGGGGGCACTGAAGCTTTCTTT.

In this sample, this clone turned up once. J is TRBJ2-1 and V is TRBV14, with 10 bases lining up with TRBD2. CDR1 is SGHDN and CDR2 is FVKESK in the germline V gene. V was clipped by 5 bases and J by 0 bases; unmatched bases: 1. The CDR3 is 15 residues long. DNA of the CDR3: TGTGCCAGCAGCGAGCGGGGGGGCTCCTACAATGAGCAGTTCTTC. It codes for CASSERGGSYNEQFF.

The chain links TRBV7-8 to TRBJ1-4; 7 bases align to TRBD1. Looked up from germline, CDR1 is SGHVS and CDR2 is FQNEAQ. The CDR3 runs to 16 residues. V shed 7 bases and J 4 bases; nucleotides not matched to a gene: 12. For the CDR3, the DNA is TGTGCCAGCAACCCGGGACAGAGGACCCATAATGAAAAACTGTTTTTT. Protein sequence: CASNPGQRTHNEKLFF.

This clone was observed a single time. The chain uses TRBV5-4 and TRBJ2-5; TRBD1 is a possible D gene (6 bases). V lost 2 bases and J 3 bases, leaving 8 bases between the germline ends. Germline CDR1 and CDR2: SGHNT and YYREEE (reference sequence). This CDR3 has 13 amino acids. The CDR3 is CASSFSGEETQYF. The CDR3 DNA reads as TGTGCCAGCAGCTTCTCAGGGGAAGAGACCCAGTACTTC.

The chain has TRBV19 and TRBJ1-5, with 9 positions matching TRBD1. Trimming took 5 bases from V and 3 from J; bases not matched to a gene: 5. The CDR3 runs 15 residues. Germline V gene lookup returns CDR1 LNHDA and CDR2 SQIVND (reference sequence). The CDR3 spells CASSAWTGANQPQHF. The DNA of the CDR3 is TGTGCCAGTAGTGCCTGGACAGGGGCCAATCAGCCCCAGCATTTT.

CDR3 nucleotides: TGCGCCAGCAGCCCTCCGCGGGGGGTAGGGAGCACAGATACGCAGTATTTT. This encodes CASSPPRGVGSTDTQYF. The chain has TRBV4-1 and TRBJ2-3, with 8 bases lining up with TRBD2. V shed 4 bases, J shed 0 bases, and the junction held 9 bases outside the gene matches. Germline CDR1 reads MGHRA; CDR2 reads YSYEKL. The CDR3 loop spans 17 amino acids.

The chain has TRBV6-5 and TRBJ1-2, with a tentative D call TRBD1 (5 bases). This CDR3 region has 12 residues. The ends were cut back, 0 bases at V and 9 bases at J, with 8 bases in the middle. CDR1 MNHEY and CDR2 SVGAGI come from the germline V gene. The CDR3 coding sequence is TGTGCCAGCAGTTACTCTGGGGGGAGCTACACCTTC. Protein sequence: CASSYSGGSYTF.

The rearrangement uses TRBV7-3 and TRBJ2-7; perhaps TRBD2 as D (8 bases). The CDR3 has 18 residues. From germline, CDR1 is SGHTA and CDR2 FQGTGA. The V gene lost 4 bases and the J gene lost 2 bases, with 24 bases spanning the gap. CDR3 region: CASSSQGTVQGLAYEQYF. The CDR3 nucleotides are TGTGCCAGCAGCTCCCAGGGGACAGTTCAGGGACTAGCCTACGAGCAGTACTTC.

This chain uses TRBV5-6 with TRBJ1-4, with TRBD1 matching over 8 bases. The ends lost 0 bases at V and 4 bases at J; junction bases unmatched: 8. From germline, CDR1 is SGHDT and CDR2 YYEEEE. The CDR3 consists of 17 residues. The chain's CDR3 is CASSLDYGQGLNEKLFF. CDR3 nucleotide sequence: TGTGCCAGCAGCTTGGATTATGGACAGGGTCTTAATGAAAAACTGTTTTTT.

The V and J genes are TRBV25-1 and TRBJ1-1, with D maybe TRBD1 (6 bases). The CDR3 covers 14 residues. Germline values: CDR1 MGHDK, CDR2 SYGVNS. The V gene lost 6 bases and the J gene lost 1 base, with 12 bases spanning the gap. CDR3 nucleotides: TGTGCCAGCAGCAGGGGATTGGGGAACACTGAAGCTTTCTTT. Protein: CASSRGLGNTEAFF.